This TCR beta chain is drawn from a study of CD8 T cells in ankylosing spondylitis. Study outcomes and limitations: Some motif variants were previously reported in reactive arthritis synovial fluid and blood. It was reported that disease-linked clones were significantly enriched in matched ankylosing spondylitis synovial fluid.

Germline V gene lookup returns CDR1 SGHVS and CDR2 FQNEAQ. Trimming took 2 bases from V and 7 from J, leaving 15 bases between them. The CDR3 extends over 14 amino acids. In this sample, this clonotype turned up many times. What it recognizes is unknown. MiXCR was run by TCRdb on the 5' RACE reads, yielding one entry per CDR3 protein. The repertoire holds 150,000 to 200,000 distinct CDR3 sequences, with around 19% as singletons. The receptor was derived from a male donor with ankylosing spondylitis or in good health (not recorded which). The gene calls are TRBV7-8 and TRBJ2-7; D is possibly TRBD1 (5 bases). Sequenced: blood, either unsorted or a sorted T cell fraction (not recorded which). The CDR3 DNA is TGTGCCAGCAGCTTAAGGAGTTCAGGGAAGGAGCAGTACTTC. Protein product: CASSLRSSGKEQYF.